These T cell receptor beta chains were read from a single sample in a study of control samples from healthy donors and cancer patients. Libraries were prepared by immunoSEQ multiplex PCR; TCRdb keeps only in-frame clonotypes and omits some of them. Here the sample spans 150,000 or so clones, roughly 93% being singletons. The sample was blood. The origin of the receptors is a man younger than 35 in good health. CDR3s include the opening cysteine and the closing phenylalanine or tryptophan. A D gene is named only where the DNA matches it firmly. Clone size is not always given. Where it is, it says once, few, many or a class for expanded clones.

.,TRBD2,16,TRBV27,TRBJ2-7,TGTGCCAGCAGTTTATCGACGCGGGAGGTTCCCTACGAGCAGTACTTC,CASSLSTREVPYEQYF
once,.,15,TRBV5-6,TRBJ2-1,TGTGCCAGCAGCCAGAGGGGGGGGACCTACAATGAGCAGTTCTTC,CASSQRGGTYNEQFF
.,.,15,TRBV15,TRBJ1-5,TGTGCCACCAGCAGAGATTTGGGGGCAAATCAGCCCCAGCATTTT,CATSRDLGANQPQHF
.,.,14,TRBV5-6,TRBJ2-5,TGTGCCAGCAGCTTACAAAGGTACTCGGAGACCCAGTACTTC,CASSLQRYSETQYF
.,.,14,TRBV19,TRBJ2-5,TGTGCCAGTAGTATAAAGGGCTGGGGGGAGACCCAGTACTTC,CASSIKGWGETQYF
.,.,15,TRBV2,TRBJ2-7,TGTGCCAGCAGTGGAGGCGGGGGCCTCTCCTACGAGCAGTACTTC,CASSGGGGLSYEQYF
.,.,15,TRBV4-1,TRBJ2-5,TGCGCCAGCAGCCAAGTTACAGCGGACCAAGAGACCCAGTACTTC,CASSQVTADQETQYF
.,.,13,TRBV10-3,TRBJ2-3,TGTGCCATCAGTGAGGTATCCACAGATACGCAGTATTTT,CAISEVSTDTQYF
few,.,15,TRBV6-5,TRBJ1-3,TGTGCCAGTCAGGGCTCAAGGGGCTCTGGAAACACCATATATTTT,CASQGSRGSGNTIYF
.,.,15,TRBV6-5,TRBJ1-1,TGTGCCAGCAGGGCCTCAGGGGCACCGCACACTGAAGCTTTCTTT,CASRASGAPHTEAFF
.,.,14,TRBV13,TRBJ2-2,TGTGCCAGCAGCTTAGAAGGGGGAACCGGGGAGCTGTTTTTT,CASSLEGGTGELFF
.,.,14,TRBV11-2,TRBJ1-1,TGTGCCAGCAGCTTAGCTGGGGGGAACACTGAAGCTTTCTTT,CASSLAGGNTEAFF
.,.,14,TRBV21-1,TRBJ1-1,TGTGCCAGCAGATCTGGGGGCGGTTTCACTGAAGCTTTCTTT,CASRSGGGFTEAFF
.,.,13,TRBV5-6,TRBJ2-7,TGTGCCAGCAGTACTGGACAGTCTTACGAGCAGTACTTC,CASSTGQSYEQYF
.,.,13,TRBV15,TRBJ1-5,TGTGCCATCGCGAGAAGGGGGGGACAGCCCCAGCATTTT,CAIARRGGQPQHF
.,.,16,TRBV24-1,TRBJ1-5,TGTGCCACCAGTGGTCCTATAGGTGGTGAGGATCAGCCCCAGCATTTT,CATSGPIGGEDQPQHF
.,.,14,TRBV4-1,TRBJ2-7,TGCGCCAGCAGCCAACTAGGCGGGTCCTACGAGCAGTACTTC,CASSQLGGSYEQYF
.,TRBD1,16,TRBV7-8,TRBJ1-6,TGTGCCAGCAGCTCTCCCGGACAGGGGAGGAATTCACCCCTCCACTTT,CASSSPGQGRNSPLHF
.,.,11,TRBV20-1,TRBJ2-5,TGCAGTGCTCGTTGGCAAGAGACCCAGTACTTC,CSARWQETQYF
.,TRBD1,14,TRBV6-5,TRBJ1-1,TGTGCCAGCAGACGACAGGGTACGGGCACTGAAGCTTTCTTT,CASRRQGTGTEAFF
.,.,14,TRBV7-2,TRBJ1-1,TGTGCCAGCAGCTTACCTGGGCGGGGAGGTGAAGCTTTCTTT,CASSLPGRGGEAFF
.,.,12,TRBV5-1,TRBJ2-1,TGCGCCAGCAGCGAGCCGTCGGGCGAGCAGTTCTTC,CASSEPSGEQFF